A single sample is the source of the 18 T cell receptor beta chains below, sequenced in a study of PD-L1 blockade in urothelial cancer. Clones were read by immunoSEQ multiplex PCR, and TCRdb kept only the in-frame ones, dropping some. Found here are 85,000 to 95,000 clones, approximately 88% of them singletons; the top ten hold 0.97%. This sample's time point: pretreatment peripheral blood. Sequencing used PBMCs, obtained around atezolizumab (anti-PD-L1) treatment. Receptors originate from a woman older than 75 with urothelial cancer.

The rearrangement uses TRBV6-1 and TRBJ1-1, with D unresolved. V dropped 8 bases and J dropped 4 bases, with 14 bases sitting between them. The germline V gene encodes CDR1 MNHNS and CDR2 SASEGT. This CDR3 comprises 13 residues. In DNA form, the CDR3 reads TGTGCCAGCCTCCGAGAGGAGGCCACTGAAGCTTTCTTT. The encoded protein is CASLREEATEAFF.

The chain employs TRBV29-1 and TRBJ2-7, with a tentative D call TRBD2 (6 bases). V was cut by 0 bases and J by 7 bases, with 13 bases left in between. CDR1 and CDR2 from the germline V gene are SQVTM and ANQGSEA. The CDR3 runs to 13 residues. CDR3 protein: CSVEDRGAREQYF. The CDR3 DNA reads as TGCAGCGTTGAAGATCGCGGGGCGCGGGAGCAGTACTTC.

This clone appeared a single time. This rearrangement joins TRBV9 to TRBJ2-7; TRBD2 aligns across 10 bases. Trimming took 4 bases from V and 3 from J; bases not matched to a gene: 4. In germline, CDR1 is SGDLS, CDR2 YYNGEE. This CDR3 contains 14 residues. The CDR3 is CASSSRTSGYEQYF. The CDR3 nucleotides read TGTGCCAGCAGCTCCCGGACTAGCGGCTACGAGCAGTACTTC.

This chain joins TRBV5-6 and TRBJ2-1; D might be TRBD2 (6 bases). The CDR3 is 15 residues long. V was pared by 0 bases and J by 2 bases, with 9 bases between. Per the germline V gene, CDR1 is SGHDT and CDR2 is YYEEEE. In nucleotides, the CDR3 is TGTGCCAGCAGCTTGGACGCGGGACCCTACAATGAGCAGTTCTTC. This sequence encodes CASSLDAGPYNEQFF.

The rearrangement joins TRBV4-2 to TRBJ2-1; D is possibly TRBD1 (5 bases). CDR3 length: 15 amino acids. V lost 1 base to trimming and J lost 7 bases, with 14 bases between them. The germline V gene has CDR1 LGHNA and CDR2 YNFKEQ. The CDR3 here is CASSQGRGLGNEQFF. CDR3 DNA sequence: TGTGCCAGCAGCCAAGGAAGGGGCCTAGGGAATGAGCAGTTCTTC.

The chain recombines TRBV7-2 with TRBJ2-1; TRBD2 is a possible D gene (5 bases). Per germline, CDR1 SGHTA and CDR2 FQGNSA. V lost 1 base and J lost 8, with 12 bases in between. CDR3 length: 14 amino acids. The CDR3 coding sequence is TGTGCCAGCAGCTTAGATCCGCCGCGGGATGAGCAGTTCTTC. Translation: CASSLDPPRDEQFF.

This clone has only one observation. The chain combines TRBV5-1 with TRBJ1-4; 9 bases line up with TRBD1. Germline V gene lookup returns CDR1 SGHRS and CDR2 YFSETQ. The CDR3 consists of 15 residues. With 0 bases clipped from V and 8 bases from J, the junction kept 5 bases outside the gene matches. The CDR3 nucleotides are TGCGCCAGCAGCTTGGGAGACAGGGGGAGAGAAAAACTGTTTTTT. Encoded protein: CASSLGDRGREKLFF. Full variable domain (missing parts from reference TRBV5-1 and TRBJ1-4): KAGVTQTPRYLIKTRGQQVTLSCSPISGHRSVSWYQQTPGQGLQFLFEYFSETQRNKGNFPGRFSGRQFSNSRSEMNVSTLELGDSALYLCASSLGDRGREKLFFGSGTQLSVL.

The gene calls are TRBV19 and TRBJ1-5, with 7 bases identical to TRBD1. CDR1 is LNHDA, CDR2 SQIVND, per germline (reference sequence). The CDR3 covers 19 residues. V lost 6 bases, J lost 3 bases, and 20 bases stayed unmatched. CDR3 in amino acids: CASSLQFRDSLYSNQPQHF. CDR3 in DNA: TGTGCCAGTAGCCTCCAGTTCCGGGACAGTCTATACTCCAATCAGCCCCAGCATTTT.

The J gene is TRBJ1-1, the V gene TRBV11-2, with no clear D. From germline, CDR1 is SGHAT and CDR2 FQNNGV. Trimming took 1 base from V and 4 from J, leaving 10 bases between them. The CDR3 extends over 14 amino acids. The CDR3 sequence: CASSLGGEGTEAFF. Here the CDR3 DNA reads TGTGCCAGCAGCTTAGGCGGGGAGGGCACTGAAGCTTTCTTT.

This rearrangement joins TRBV7-2 to TRBJ2-7; 9 nucleotides line up with TRBD1. J gave up 6 bases and V 6 bases, and 9 bases lay outside the gene matches. The germline V gene encodes CDR1 SGHTA and CDR2 FQGNSA. The length of the CDR3 is 14 residues. The CDR3 DNA follows: TGTGCCAGCAGGCAGGGACAGGGCAAGGGCGAGCAGTACTTC. Its protein product is CASRQGQGKGEQYF.

Written as DNA, the CDR3 is TGTGCCAGCAGTGAACACTCTAATCAGCCCCAGCATTTT. Translation: CASSEHSNQPQHF. This chain uses TRBV2 with TRBJ1-5; no reliable D call. CDR3 length: 13 residues. Germline V gene sequence: CDR1 SNHLY, CDR2 FYNNEI. V was cut by 2 bases and J by 4 bases, with 6 bases left in between. The variable domain in full, completed from reference TRBV2 and TRBJ1-5, reads EPEVTQTPSHQVTQMGQEVILRCVPISNHLYFYWYRQILGQKVEFLVSFYNNEISEKSEIFDDQFSVERPDGSNFTLKIRSTKLEDSAMYFCASSEHSNQPQHFGDGTRLSIL.

This clone is a singleton in its sample. The CDR3 reads CASSARGSDGYTF. CDR3 DNA: TGTGCCAGCAGCGCACGGGGTTCTGATGGCTACACCTTC. The chain is built from TRBV9 and TRBJ1-2; no clear D gene. V was trimmed by 3 bases and J by 6 bases, leaving 12 bases between them. Germline V gene lookup returns CDR1 SGDLS and CDR2 YYNGEE. There are 13 residues in the CDR3.

This sequence joins TRBV2 and TRBJ1-5, with 9 bases that match TRBD1. Unmatched junction bases numbered 3, after V lost 3 bases and J lost 0 bases. CDR1 is SNHLY, CDR2 FYNNEI, per germline. The CDR3 length is 16 residues. CDR3 sequence: CASSEDRGYSNQPQHF. CDR3 in DNA: TGTGCCAGCAGTGAGGACAGGGGATATAGCAATCAGCCCCAGCATTTT.

This sequence joins TRBV5-1 and TRBJ1-2; no firm D call. This CDR3 spans 16 amino acids. V gave up 0 bases and J gave up 4 bases, with 16 bases separating them. The germline V gene encodes CDR1 SGHRS and CDR2 YFSETQ. Here the CDR3 DNA reads TGCGCCAGCAGCTTGGATCCCGGTCAGGCTGCCTATGGCTACACCTTC. Protein product: CASSLDPGQAAYGYTF. Variable domain in full (rest from reference TRBV5-1 and TRBJ1-2): KAGVTQTPRYLIKTRGQQVTLSCSPISGHRSVSWYQQTPGQGLQFLFEYFSETQRNKGNFPGRFSGRQFSNSRSEMNVSTLELGDSALYLCASSLDPGQAAYGYTFGSGTRLTVV.

V gene TRBV5-8 combines with J gene TRBJ1-2; no clear D gene. Germline CDR1 SGHTS, CDR2 YDEGEE. The CDR3 covers 13 residues. Between the trimmed V and J ends, which lost 1 base and 8 bases, there was a span of 12 bases. CDR3 DNA: TGTGCCAGCAGCTTGTTGGCAGCTAGCGGCTACACCTTC. As protein: CASSLLAASGYTF.

CDR3 bases: TGTGCCAGCAGTTTAGGGCGAGCAGATACGCAGTATTTT. It encodes CASSLGRADTQYF. J is TRBJ2-3 and V is TRBV28; D is undetermined. V was clipped by 2 bases and J by 4 bases, with 7 bases between them. This CDR3 has 13 amino acids. The germline V gene has CDR1 MDHEN and CDR2 SYDVKM.

This clone has only a few counts. The chain links TRBV11-2 to TRBJ1-1; no clear D. The germline V gene encodes CDR1 SGHAT and CDR2 FQNNGV. Trimming removed 3 bases from V and 4 bases from J, with 9 bases in between. The length of the CDR3 is 13 residues. DNA of the CDR3: TGTGCCAGCAGCTTCAAGGCGGCCACTGAAGCTTTCTTT. Translating gives CASSFKAATEAFF.

This clone was picked up one time. The chain employs TRBV5-1 and TRBJ1-1; D not certain. Trimming pared 0 bases from V and 5 bases from J, leaving 11 bases between. CDR1 is SGHRS, CDR2 YFSETQ, per germline. The CDR3 is 14 amino acids. This CDR3 is CASSLVGRRTEAFF. The CDR3 DNA is TGCGCCAGCAGCTTGGTCGGAAGGCGGACTGAAGCTTTCTTT.